The clone carrying this T cell receptor (beta chain) was found many times. As yet, its antigen is unknown. V gave up 6 bases and J gave up 4 bases; unmatched junction bases: 17. Germline CDR1 is SGHAT and CDR2 is FQNNGV. There are 17 residues in the CDR3. This sample was included in a study of human T cells and chemical hapten exposure. Across the whole study: An area of 2 cm by more than 1.5 cm on upper inner arm skin received 2% DPC for sensitization. Patients additionally received therapeutic doses of diphenylcyclopropenone on the scalp once a week, and this continued throughout the roughly 26-week study. The upper back received 0.01% DPC by patch testing, with results read at 6 days.

Study-wide results and limits: Clustering by CDR3 similarity yielded significantly more large clusters from expanded TCRs than controls.

Time point described: patch test 2, 6 weeks after DPC sensitization. The treatment was: therapeutic diphenylcyclopropenone sensitization with weekly scalp DPC. TCRdb reprocessed the RACE reads via MiXCR and lists one record per CDR3 protein. The repertoire holds 360,000 or so distinct CDR3 sequences, with 6% to 7% as singletons. The clonotype was recovered from a woman between 18 and 30 years old with alopecia areata. Some clones in this sample may be carry-over from other donors' samples. V gene TRBV11-2 combines with J gene TRBJ2-5, with 7 bases aligning to TRBD1. The specimen was whole blood, collected in connection with sensitization to the hapten diphenylcyclopropenone (DPC). The CDR3 sequence is CASRSGTDYHNPETQYF. CDR3 sequence (DNA): TGTGCCAGCAGATCCGGGACAGATTACCACAATCCAGAGACCCAGTACTTC.